The rows below give T cell receptor beta chains drawn from one sample of a study of T cell responses to AZD1222 COVID-19 vaccine. Here immunoSEQ multiplex PCR was the method, and the copy in TCRdb shows in-frame clones only, minus some. Among some 200,000 clones listed, approximately 95% were seen once. The sequencing here drew on peripheral blood, taken 28 days after the second AZD1222 dose. The receptor source for this set is an adult who received the AZD1222 COVID-19 vaccine. The CDR3 runs from the conserved cysteine through the conserved F or W. D genes are given only for firm matches. Expanded clones are given a class, and other clones once, few, many or no size at all.

clone_size	d_call	v_call	j_call	cdr3_aa	cdr3_nt
NA	NA	TRBV9	TRBJ2-7	CASSALTGPEQYF	TGTGCCAGCAGCGCCCTAACAGGGCCCGAGCAGTACTTC
NA	NA	TRBV7-9	TRBJ1-4	CASSLPRANEKLFF	TGTGCCAGCAGCTTACCAAGGGCTAATGAAAAACTGTTTTTT
NA	TRBD1	TRBV5-6	TRBJ2-1	CASTVGQGRNEQFF	TGTGCCAGCACCGTTGGACAGGGTAGAAATGAGCAGTTCTTC
NA	NA	TRBV7-9	TRBJ1-1	CASSLVGSRTEAFF	TGTGCCAGCAGCTTAGTAGGGTCCCGAACTGAAGCTTTCTTT
NA	NA	TRBV18	TRBJ2-2	CASSRRTGELFF	TGTGCCAGCTCACGTCGTACCGGGGAGCTGTTTTTT
NA	TRBD2	TRBV10-2	TRBJ2-3	CASSELAGATLDTQYF	TGCGCCAGCAGTGAGTTAGCGGGGGCGACTCTGGATACGCAGTATTTT
NA	TRBD1	TRBV18	TRBJ2-5	CASSPAGQVTGTQYF	TGTGCCAGCTCACCCGCGGGACAGGTCACGGGGACCCAGTACTTC
NA	TRBD1	TRBV4-1	TRBJ1-4	CASSQGPDRAVKEKLFF	TGCGCCAGCAGCCAGGGCCCCGACAGGGCCGTAAAGGAAAAACTGTTTTTT
NA	NA	TRBV7-6	TRBJ1-2	CASSLSGYGYTF	TGTGCCAGCAGCTTATCCGGATATGGCTACACCTTC
NA	NA	TRBV6-5	TRBJ1-1	CATSSPKDTEAFF	TGTGCCACCTCAAGCCCCAAGGACACTGAAGCTTTCTTT
NA	NA	TRBV3-1/TRBV3-2	TRBJ1-1	CASSQEGLEAFF	TGTGCCAGCAGCCAAGAAGGACTTGAAGCTTTCTTT
NA	TRBD2	TRBV7-2	TRBJ2-5	CASSLVRGGAWETQYF	TGTGCCAGCAGCTTAGTGCGCGGGGGGGCCTGGGAGACCCAGTACTTC
NA	TRBD2	TRBV11-1	TRBJ2-1	CASSPGLAGGNEQFF	TGTGCCAGCAGCCCGGGACTAGCGGGGGGGAATGAGCAGTTCTTC
NA	NA	TRBV29-1	TRBJ1-1	CSVRRGTSNTEAFF	TGCAGCGTTCGCCGTGGGACAAGCAACACTGAAGCTTTCTTT
NA	TRBD2	TRBV11-2	TRBJ2-3	CASSLGTLAGVADTQYF	TGTGCCAGCAGCTTAGGAACCCTAGCGGGGGTTGCAGATACGCAGTATTTT
NA	NA	TRBV19	TRBJ1-3	CASNVGVPGNTIYF	TGTGCCAGTAATGTGGGGGTCCCTGGAAACACCATATATTTT
once	NA	TRBV12-3/TRBV12-4	TRBJ2-7	CASRESGERQYF	TGTGCCAGCAGGGAATCAGGGGAGCGGCAGTACTTC
NA	NA	TRBV6-5	TRBJ1-5	CASRTGDQPQHF	TGTGCCAGTAGAACGGGGGATCAGCCCCAGCATTTT
NA	TRBD1	TRBV28	TRBJ1-1	CASRSDRGRFTEAFF	TGTGCCAGCAGATCCGACAGGGGGCGGTTCACTGAAGCTTTCTTT
NA	TRBD1	TRBV7-2	TRBJ1-5	CASSPGGGRSNQPQHF	TGTGCCAGCAGCCCAGGGGGGGGGCGCAGCAATCAGCCCCAGCATTTT
NA	TRBD2	TRBV7-6	TRBJ2-3	CASSSSGDPTDTQYF	TGTGCCAGCAGTTCTAGCGGGGATCCAACAGATACGCAGTATTTT
NA	NA	TRBV7-9	TRBJ1-6	CASSRWTVLGFNSPLHF	TGTGCCAGCAGCCGATGGACTGTTTTGGGATTTAATTCACCCCTCCACTTT
NA	NA	TRBV30	TRBJ1-6	CAWSVYNSPLHF	TGTGCCTGGAGTGTTTATAATTCACCCCTCCACTTT
NA	NA	TRBV2	TRBJ2-2	CASSSRGAGELFF	TGTGCCAGCAGTAGCAGGGGGGCCGGGGAGCTGTTTTTT
NA	NA	TRBV10-1	TRBJ1-1	CATREHPMNTEAFF	TGCGCCACCAGGGAACACCCCATGAACACTGAAGCTTTCTTT
NA	NA	TRBV5-6	TRBJ1-1	CASSTSTANTEAFF	TGTGCCAGCAGCACCTCGACGGCGAACACTGAAGCTTTCTTT
NA	TRBD1	TRBV7-8	TRBJ1-2	CASSPTDREGGYTF	TGTGCCAGCAGCCCGACGGACAGGGAGGGTGGCTACACCTTC
once	TRBD1	TRBV12-5	TRBJ1-1	CASASPGTANTEAFF	TGTGCTAGTGCCTCTCCCGGGACAGCGAACACTGAAGCTTTCTTT
NA	NA	TRBV29-1	TRBJ2-1	CSVEVRGSYNEQFF	TGCAGCGTTGAAGTTCGCGGCTCCTACAATGAGCAGTTCTTC
once	NA	TRBV23-1	TRBJ2-7	CASSLARRTYEQYF	TGCGCCAGCAGTCTTGCCAGGAGAACCTACGAGCAGTACTTC
NA	TRBD2	TRBV7-8	TRBJ2-1	CASSRSGGPYNEQFF	TGTGCCAGCAGCCGAAGCGGGGGGCCCTACAATGAGCAGTTCTTC
NA	TRBD1	TRBV18	TRBJ1-3	CASSPGQQNGNTIYF	TGTGCCAGCTCACCGGGACAGCAGAATGGAAACACCATATATTTT
NA	NA	TRBV5-4	TRBJ2-2	CASSLLNTGELFF	TGTGCCAGCAGCCTATTGAACACCGGGGAGCTGTTTTTT
NA	NA	TRBV7-9	TRBJ2-6	CASTGGPISSGANVLTF	TGTGCCAGCACAGGAGGGCCAATAAGCTCTGGGGCCAACGTCCTGACTTTC
NA	NA	TRBV2	TRBJ1-6	CASSDQESSYNSPLHF	TGTGCCAGCAGTGACCAGGAGAGCTCCTATAATTCACCCCTCCACTTT